The present entry profiles one TCR beta chain with its context. Unique molecular identifiers were used in preparing the TCRbeta library. TCRdb ran MiXCR on the PCR reads and lists one entry per CDR3 protein. This sample carries 250,000 to 300,000 distinct CDR3 sequences, 9.9% of them seen once, and the ten largest clones take 10%. This entry comes from a study of T-cell reconstitution after alpha-beta-depleted transplantation in children. The germline V gene encodes CDR1 KGHSH and CDR2 LQKENI. The CDR3 spans 10 residues. V lost 2 bases and J 7 bases, leaving 3 bases between the germline ends. This clonotype originated in a human donor who donated a stem cell graft to a child with SCID. Sequenced material: PBMCs from the stem cell graft donor, taken from the stem cell graft. The rearrangement links TRBV18 to TRBJ2-7; D ambiguous. This CDR3 reads CASSPGEQYF. The CDR3 DNA sequence: TGTGCCAGCTCACCAGGAGAGCAGTACTTC.